This T cell receptor (beta chain) originates from a study of cytomegalovirus exposure and HLA in healthy donors. Study-wide points: Researchers reported in a later analysis that a missense DCLRE1C variant was tied to TCR beta V- and J-gene trimming. TCR sequences were mostly rare, though some public TCRs occurred in many donors. In vitro testing confirmed three CMV-associated chains as specific for CMV antigens.

With 60 Vbeta and 13 Jbeta primers, the PCR was carried out. Sequenced by immunoSEQ multiplex PCR; TCRdb stores in-frame clones only, minus some. This sample carries some 150,000 clones, 76% of them seen once, and the ten largest clones take 3.5% to 5%. Details on this clone: Its antigen is not identified.

Trimming removed 4 bases at V and 1 base at J, with 17 bases between. From germline, CDR1 is SGHRS and CDR2 YFSETQ. The CDR3 extends over 16 amino acids. Healthy bone marrow donors made up the donor group. This clonotype originated in a man aged 18 to 30 in good health and CMV-seronegative. The chain employs TRBV5-1 and TRBJ1-1; maybe TRBD1 (5 bases). Sequenced sample: PBMCs. The CDR3 region has the DNA TGCGCCAGCAGCGCGGGGGACTTAACCTCGAACACTGAAGCTTTCTTT. Translation: CASSAGDLTSNTEAFF. The full variable domain, completed using reference TRBV5-1 and TRBJ1-1, is KAGVTQTPRYLIKTRGQQVTLSCSPISGHRSVSWYQQTPGQGLQFLFEYFSETQRNKGNFPGRFSGRQFSNSRSEMNVSTLELGDSALYLCASSAGDLTSNTEAFFGQGTRLTVV.